This TCR beta chain was recovered during a study of T cell clones after liver transplantation (dated by TCRdb to between 2017 and 2020). Concerning the study at large: Samples were obtained from ITN030ST, a randomized trial in which withdrawal of immunosuppression was attempted within 2 years of liver transplantation. The study cohort included 8 liver transplant recipients, of whom 3 were classified as tolerant and 5 as non-tolerant. After a pre-transplant mixed lymphocyte reaction, TCRbeta sequencing was used to pinpoint donor-reactive T cell clones, which were subsequently tracked in post-transplant blood. Blood samples were taken pre-transplant, pre-randomization before withdrawal, and post-randomization after full withdrawal or failed withdrawal. Three of the eight recipients were HCV-positive; the others were transplanted for non-autoimmune, non-viral indications. The subjects received no induction therapy and were kept on standard immunosuppression until randomization at 12-24 months post-transplant. As an antigen-independent comparator for donor-reactive sequences, third party-reactive TCRbeta sequences were also identified from pre-transplant MLRs. Tolerance was defined as complete immunosuppression withdrawal for at least one year with no rise in liver enzymes beyond twice the upper limit of normal.

As concerns this clone: Its recognized antigen is unknown. No base quality information exists; no much larger clone differs at one position.

Using immunoSEQ, frozen genomic DNA was subjected to high-throughput TCRbeta CDR3 sequencing, a process that included PCR amplification, mapping, bias correction and internal controls. As for how the authors treated the data: Only productive rearrangements were retained, with each unique TCRbeta sequence defined by its CDR3 nucleotide sequence together with its V and J gene. For classification of a sequence as donor-reactive, at least 5-fold expansion in CFSE-low cells relative to unstimulated pre-transplant cells and a frequency of at least 0.01% were required. Minimum frequency thresholds were set for each subject on the basis of the unstimulated sample with the lowest template count, so that a detection power of at least 90% was ensured. Repertoire turnover was measured by Jensen-Shannon divergence between the top 1000 TCRbeta sequences post- and pre-transplant. Changes in detection of donor-reactive sequences were assessed with two-sided Fisher's exact tests. TCRdb provides this immuneACCESS table in a form limited to in-frame rearrangements. Some clones are lacking; in checked studies, under half of them reflect an unresolved V gene, and why the rest are absent is not known. V and J calls and clone size are as listed in that table; D and trimming were resolved from the DNA. The table for this sample lists tens of thousands of clones; over 80% of them were counted only once. Clones ranked in the top ten supply approximately 0.43% of the sample.

Thawed unstimulated PBMCs were stained for CD3, CD4 and CD8 and FACS-sorted into CD3+CD4+ and CD3+CD8+ populations. All 8 studied subjects were randomized to withdrawal of immunosuppression. The Qiagen DNeasy Blood and Tissue Kit was used to isolate genomic DNA. At the junction V is shortened by 4 bases and J by 6 bases, with 8 bases in between. CDR1 and CDR2, looked up from the germline V gene, are SGHTA and FQGNSA. The CDR3 holds 12 amino acids from the cysteine to the phenylalanine. Only the CDR3 part of the read is kept: 36 bases, read in frame from the first base. General study outcomes and caveats: A greater decline was seen for donor-reactive sequences than for third party-reactive sequences, suggesting partial antigen-specific deletion unrelated to withdrawal success. Without allograft tissue specimens, donor-reactive T cells may have migrated into the graft rather than being deleted. The conclusions were considered preliminary, being limited by small, heterogeneous patient numbers and non-standardized post-transplant time points. In two subjects, low numbers of available donor cells limited the measurable donor-reactive repertoire. After accounting for repertoire turnover, donor-reactive detection was significantly reduced in 7 of 8 subjects for CD4 and 8 of 8 for CD8. In most of the 8 subjects, regardless of tolerance or HCV status, circulating donor-reactive CD4 TCRbeta sequences dropped significantly post-transplant.

Sequenced here: CD4+ T cells from blood, sampled almost 47 months after liver transplant. The chain is made from TRBV7-2 and TRBJ2-3; a weak D assignment points to TRBD2 (6 bases agree). This TCR was sampled from a human patient who received a liver transplant. After a transplant, some of the T cells may come from the graft donor. The DNA sequence follows: TGTGCCAGCAGCTACCTAGCGGATACGCAGTATTTT. It encodes CASSYLADTQYF.